The T cell receptor beta chain described here comes from a study of blood T cell repertoires in COVID-19. Study-wide background: Researchers got acute and convalescent COVID-19 samples from the United States, Italy and Spain. T cells, B-cell-depleted T cells, or PBMCs supplied cDNA or gDNA.

In the authors' methods: Cell counts per sample came from amplifying reference gene primers. Using immunoSEQ multiplex PCR, the repertoire was profiled, and TCRdb retains in-frame clones only, with some absent. The V and J calls and clone size come from that table; D and trimming were worked out from the DNA. The sample carries roughly 130,000 clones, more than 60% recorded once. CDR3 size: 15 residues. V trimming: 2 bases; J trimming: 5 bases; junction bases outside the gene matches: 7. Germline V gene data show CDR1 as ENHRY and CDR2 as SYGVKD. The J gene is TRBJ1-2, the V gene TRBV10-3; TRBD1 matches at 8 bases. Sequenced material: peripheral blood. This sequence was found in a man aged 45 to 65 with acute or convalescent COVID-19. The CDR3 nucleotides are TGTGCCATCAGTGAGGGGACAGGACCTCTATATGGCTACACCTTC. The encoded protein is CAISEGTGPLYGYTF.